This is a list of T cell receptor beta chains from one sample in a study of T-cell memory formation after mild COVID-19. One entry per CDR3 protein results from TCRdb running MiXCR on the 5' RACE reads. The table shows 500,000 to 550,000 distinct CDR3 sequences, with around 20% occurring only once. The sample consisted of PBMCs or a T cell subset sorted from them (not recorded which). The receptors were gathered from an adult woman who had mild COVID-19 (a few samples of this study predate the infection). Cell type and time point are not known. CDR3s include the opening cysteine and the closing phenylalanine or tryptophan. A D gene is named only where the DNA matches it firmly. Expanded clones get a size class; other rows say once, few or many, or leave the size out.

abundance,d_gene,j_gene,v_gene,CDR3aa,CDR3nt
.,.,TRBJ2-1,TRBV24-1,CATSDLGRASYNEQFF,TGTGCCACCAGTGATTTGGGGCGGGCCTCCTACAATGAGCAGTTCTTC
few,.,TRBJ2-3,TRBV24-1,CATSDFGQGSDTQYF,TGTGCCACCAGTGATTTCGGTCAGGGATCAGATACGCAGTATTTT
few,TRBD1,TRBJ2-6,TRBV13,CASSSTGGDASSSGANVLTF,TGTGCCAGCAGCTCGACAGGGGGCGATGCCTCGAGCTCTGGGGCCAACGTCCTGACTTTC
.,.,TRBJ2-3,TRBV6-2/TRBV6-3,CASSRGLAIGSDTQYF,TGTGCCAGCAGCCGAGGGCTAGCGATCGGGTCCGATACGCAGTATTTT
few,.,TRBJ1-2,TRBV2,CASSLGVYTF,TGTGCCAGCAGCCTCGGCGTTTACACCTTC
.,TRBD1,TRBJ1-2,TRBV6-4,CASRAGGDHGYTF,TGTGCCAGCAGGGCAGGGGGCGACCATGGCTACACCTTC
few,.,TRBJ2-7,TRBV7-6,CASSLVTPGLPANEQYF,TGTGCCAGCAGCTTAGTAACGCCGGGACTTCCCGCCAACGAGCAGTACTTC
.,.,TRBJ2-7,TRBV4-1,CASSQGPFLGEQYF,TGCGCCAGCAGCCAAGGCCCATTTTTGGGAGAGCAGTACTTC
.,.,TRBJ2-1,TRBV5-6,CASSLPSRGVDEQFF,TGTGCCAGCAGCTTGCCTAGTAGGGGGGTGGATGAGCAGTTCTTC
.,TRBD1,TRBJ2-3,TRBV5-1,CASSLNRGDTDTQYF,TGCGCCAGCAGCTTGAACAGGGGGGACACAGATACGCAGTATTTT
.,TRBD1,TRBJ1-2,TRBV20-1,CSARSGTGVTGGYTF,TGCAGTGCTAGAAGTGGGACAGGGGTAACGGGAGGCTACACCTTC
.,.,TRBJ2-1,TRBV15,CATSRTPTVDNEQFF,TGTGCCACCAGCAGAACCCCGACGGTCGACAATGAGCAGTTCTTC
.,TRBD1,TRBJ2-1,TRBV27,CASSFDRTGQFEQFF,TGTGCCAGCAGTTTCGATCGGACAGGACAGTTTGAGCAGTTCTTC
few,TRBD2,TRBJ2-3,TRBV3-1,CASSQVSGVSADTQYF,TGTGCCAGCAGCCAAGTTAGCGGGGTTTCGGCAGATACGCAGTATTTT
few,.,TRBJ1-1,TRBV18,CASSGRSNTEAFF,TGTGCCAGCTCGGGTCGGTCGAACACTGAAGCTTTCTTT
few,TRBD2,TRBJ2-5,TRBV9,CASSVSGGHQETQYF,TGTGCCAGCAGCGTTAGCGGGGGGCACCAAGAGACCCAGTACTTC
.,TRBD1,TRBJ2-1,TRBV7-7,CASSHGQGRDEQFF,TGTGCCAGCAGCCATGGACAGGGCCGGGATGAGCAGTTCTTC
.,.,TRBJ2-6,TRBV6-2/TRBV6-3,CASSDIRVLHSGANVLTF,TGTGCCAGCAGTGATATCCGGGTTCTACACTCTGGGGCCAACGTCCTGACTTTC
.,.,TRBJ2-7,TRBV12-3/TRBV12-4,CASSLSARYEQYF,TGTGCCAGCAGTTTATCCGCCCGATACGAGCAGTACTTC
.,.,TRBJ1-2,TRBV4-1,CASSQALGFAGDGYTF,TGCGCCAGCAGCCAAGCTCTTGGGTTTGCGGGAGATGGCTACACCTTC
few,.,TRBJ1-1,TRBV5-1,CASSFSTTPNTEAFF,TGCGCCAGCAGCTTTTCAACTACACCGAACACTGAAGCTTTCTTT
.,TRBD2,TRBJ2-1,TRBV24-1,CATSEPGLQYNEQFF,TGTGCCACCAGTGAGCCGGGACTACAATACAATGAGCAGTTCTTC
.,.,TRBJ2-4,TRBV4-1,CASSQANLAKNIQYF,TGCGCCAGCAGCCAAGCAAATCTAGCCAAAAACATTCAGTACTTC
few,TRBD1,TRBJ2-7,TRBV7-9,CASSEGQYNSYEQYF,TGTGCCAGCAGCGAGGGACAGTACAACTCCTACGAGCAGTACTTC
many,.,TRBJ2-3,TRBV9,CASSPEGQGRDTQYF,TGTGCCAGCAGCCCTGAGGGGCAGGGTAGAGATACGCAGTATTTT
few,.,TRBJ1-1,TRBV7-2,CASSFAGVLNTEAFF,TGTGCCAGCAGCTTCGCAGGGGTTCTGAACACTGAAGCTTTCTTT
.,.,TRBJ1-5,TRBV27,CASSSGEGNQPQHF,TGTGCCAGCAGTTCCGGTGAAGGCAATCAGCCCCAGCATTTT
.,TRBD2,TRBJ2-7,TRBV20-1,CSAIGLAGVYEQYF,TGCAGTGCTATCGGACTAGCGGGAGTCTACGAGCAGTACTTC
many,.,TRBJ2-5,TRBV12-3/TRBV12-4,CASSFGVGETQYF,TGTGCCAGCAGTTTTGGGGTGGGGGAGACCCAGTACTTC
few,TRBD1,TRBJ2-7,TRBV27,CASSFADRAFDPKYF,TGTGCCAGCAGTTTTGCGGACAGGGCGTTCGATCCTAAGTACTTC
.,TRBD2,TRBJ2-1,TRBV10-3,CAISESPSGTSYNEQFF,TGTGCCATCAGTGAGTCACCTAGCGGGACCTCCTACAATGAGCAGTTCTTC
few,.,TRBJ2-7,TRBV29-1,CSVGGQYSYEQYF,TGCAGCGTTGGAGGACAGTACTCCTACGAGCAGTACTTC
few,TRBD1,TRBJ2-1,TRBV19,CASSIREQGTYNEQFF,TGTGCCAGTAGTATTCGCGAACAGGGGACCTACAATGAGCAGTTCTTC